These 10 T cell receptor beta chains came from one sample sequenced in a study of blood T cell repertoires in COVID-19. The protocol was immunoSEQ multiplex PCR, while the TCRdb copy is restricted to in-frame clones and leaves out a portion. The repertoire holds about 270,000 clones, with about 90% as singletons. The specimen sequenced was PBMCs or T cells enriched from blood (not recorded which). Source of these receptors: a woman aged 60 to 75 who had recovered from COVID-19.

The chain has TRBV30 and TRBJ1-4, with D unclear. Germline assignment: CDR1 GTSNPN and CDR2 SVGIG (reference sequence). The CDR3 runs to 15 residues. The germline V and J ends were trimmed by 2 bases and 5 bases, with 15 bases remaining between them. The CDR3 region is CAWSPRVYQNEKLFF. CDR3 nucleotides: TGTGCCTGGAGTCCCCGGGTCTATCAAAATGAAAAACTGTTTTTT.

This clone appeared a few times. The chain recombines TRBV7-9 with TRBJ2-7; D unclear. Trimming removed 0 bases at V and 7 bases at J, with 10 bases between. The CDR3 runs 13 residues. Per germline, CDR1 SEHNR and CDR2 FQNEAQ (reference sequence). The CDR3 loop is CASSLAAETEQYF. The DNA for the CDR3 is TGTGCCAGCAGCTTAGCCGCCGAGACAGAGCAGTACTTC.

The genes are TRBV24-1 and TRBJ1-2, with no clear D. V lost 3 bases to trimming and J lost 4 bases, with 17 bases between them. CDR3 length equals 16 residues. In germline, CDR1 is KGHDR, CDR2 SFDVKD. For the CDR3, the DNA is TGTGCCACCAGTGATCCGACGGAGGGCTCCTCCTATGGCTACACCTTC. Amino acids: CATSDPTEGSSYGYTF.

The gene calls are TRBV4-1 and TRBJ1-5; maybe TRBD1 (5 bases). Germline CDR1 is MGHRA and CDR2 is YSYEKL. There are 15 residues in the CDR3. Trimming removed 1 base from V and 1 base from J, with 8 bases in between. The CDR3 nucleotides are TGCGCCAGCAGCCAAGTATCAGGGAGCAATCAGCCCCAGCATTTT. Its protein product is CASSQVSGSNQPQHF.

V and J are TRBV19 and TRBJ1-1; TRBD1 matches at 9 bases. The CDR3 spans 14 residues. After removal of 3 bases from V and 5 bases from J, the junction contained 4 bases not matched to a gene. Germline lookup yields CDR1 LNHDA and CDR2 SQIVND (reference sequence). The CDR3 protein is CASSMRGQGTEAFF. The CDR3 nucleotides are TGTGCCAGTAGTATGAGGGGACAGGGTACTGAAGCTTTCTTT. The entire variable domain, with the rest obtained from reference TRBV19 and TRBJ1-1, is as follows: DGGITQSPKYLFRKEGQNVTLSCEQNLNHDAMYWYRQDPGQGLRLIYYSQIVNDFQKGDIAEGYSVSREKKESFPLTVTSAQKNPTAFYLCASSMRGQGTEAFFGQGTRLTVV.

The chain combines TRBV10-3 with TRBJ1-3; D unresolved. CDR1 ENHRY and CDR2 SYGVKD come from the germline V gene. This CDR3 spans 13 amino acids. V was clipped by 10 bases and J by 2 bases, with 12 bases between them. CDR3 DNA sequence: TGTGCCACGAGGGAGGTTGCTGGAAACACCATATATTTT. It yields the protein CATREVAGNTIYF.

The V call is TRBV3-1 (or the pseudogene TRBV3-2), the J call TRBJ1-1, with a weak D call TRBD1 (5 bases). CDR3 length: 13 amino acids. V dropped 3 bases and J dropped 7 bases, with 12 bases sitting between them. The germline V gene encodes CDR1 LGHDT and CDR2 YNNKEL (reference sequence). CDR3: CASSHQPGGEAFF. The CDR3 nucleotides read TGTGCCAGCAGCCATCAACCGGGGGGTGAAGCTTTCTTT.

The V call is TRBV2, the J call TRBJ1-1, with no clear D. Germline V gene lookup returns CDR1 SNHLY and CDR2 FYNNEI. This CDR3 is built from 14 residues. V lost 1 base and J 0 bases, leaving 6 bases between the germline ends. CDR3 loop: CASSEGGMNTEAFF. CDR3 sequence (DNA): TGTGCCAGCAGTGAAGGCGGGATGAACACTGAAGCTTTCTTT.

The chain is built from TRBV19 and TRBJ1-2; D is ambiguous. CDR3 length: 13 amino acids. The V end lost 3 bases, the J end lost 7 bases, and 12 bases lay between the germline ends. Germline-derived CDR1 and CDR2 are LNHDA and SQIVND (reference sequence). The CDR3 protein is CASSILGPSGYTF. The CDR3 coding sequence is TGTGCCAGTAGTATTCTTGGCCCAAGTGGCTACACCTTC.

The rearrangement links TRBV2 to TRBJ2-2; 7 bases agree with TRBD2. The CDR3 runs to 14 residues. Germline values: CDR1 SNHLY, CDR2 FYNNEI. V lost 6 bases to trimming and J lost 3 bases; unmatched junction nucleotides: 4. The CDR3 is CASRGGTDTGELFF. The CDR3 region has the DNA TGTGCCAGCAGGGGAGGGACTGACACCGGGGAGCTGTTTTTT.